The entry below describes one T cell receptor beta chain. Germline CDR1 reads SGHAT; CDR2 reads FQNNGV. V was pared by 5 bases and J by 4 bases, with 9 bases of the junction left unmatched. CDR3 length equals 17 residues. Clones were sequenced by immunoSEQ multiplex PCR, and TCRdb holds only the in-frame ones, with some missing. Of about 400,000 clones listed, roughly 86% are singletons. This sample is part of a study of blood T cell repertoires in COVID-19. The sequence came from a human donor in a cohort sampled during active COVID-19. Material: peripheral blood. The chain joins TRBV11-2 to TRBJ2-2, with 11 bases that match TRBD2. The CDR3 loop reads CASSLVSSGRSTGELFF. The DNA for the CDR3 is TGTGCCAGCAGCCTAGTTTCTAGCGGGAGGAGCACCGGGGAGCTGTTTTTT.